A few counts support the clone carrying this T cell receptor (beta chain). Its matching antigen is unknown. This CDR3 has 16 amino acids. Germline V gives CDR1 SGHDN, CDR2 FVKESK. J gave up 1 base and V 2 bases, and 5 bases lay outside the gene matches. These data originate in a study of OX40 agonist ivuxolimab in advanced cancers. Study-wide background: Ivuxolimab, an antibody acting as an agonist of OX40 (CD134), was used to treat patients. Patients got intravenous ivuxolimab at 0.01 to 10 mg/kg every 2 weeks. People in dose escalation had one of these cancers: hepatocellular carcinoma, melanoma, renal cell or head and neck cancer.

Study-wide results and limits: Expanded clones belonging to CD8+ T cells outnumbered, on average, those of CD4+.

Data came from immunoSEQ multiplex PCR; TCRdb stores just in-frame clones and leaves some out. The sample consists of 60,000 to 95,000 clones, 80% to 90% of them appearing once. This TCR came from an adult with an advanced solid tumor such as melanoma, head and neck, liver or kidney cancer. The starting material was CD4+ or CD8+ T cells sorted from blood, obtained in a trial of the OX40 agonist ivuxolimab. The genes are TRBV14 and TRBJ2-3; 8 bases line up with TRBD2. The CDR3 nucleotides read TGTGCCAGCAGCCAAATAGCGGGATGGGGCACAGATACGCAGTATTTT. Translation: CASSQIAGWGTDTQYF.